This T cell receptor beta chain was identified during a study of cytomegalovirus exposure and HLA in healthy donors. Whole-study findings and limits: Immune exposure was documented only through CMV serostatus. Later on, a genetic analysis was performed. It linked a missense variant in DCLRE1C with V- and J-gene trimming of TCR beta.

This clone has more than one count but fewer than ten. No antigen is known for it. Trimming took 1 base from V and 4 from J, leaving 5 bases between them. The CDR3 is made up of 13 amino acids. From germline, CDR1 is MNHNS and CDR2 SASEGT. The primer mix had 60 Vbeta and 13 Jbeta primers. Clones were read by immunoSEQ multiplex PCR, and TCRdb kept only the in-frame ones, dropping some. The sample yields 150,000 to 200,000 clones, approximately 84% seen once. The chain uses TRBV6-1 and TRBJ1-5; no definite D call. The sample was PBMCs. This TCR was sampled from a boy younger than 18 in good health and CMV-seronegative. In DNA form, the CDR3 reads TGTGCCAGCAGTGAAGGGCAGAATCAGCCCCAGCATTTT. This encodes CASSEGQNQPQHF.